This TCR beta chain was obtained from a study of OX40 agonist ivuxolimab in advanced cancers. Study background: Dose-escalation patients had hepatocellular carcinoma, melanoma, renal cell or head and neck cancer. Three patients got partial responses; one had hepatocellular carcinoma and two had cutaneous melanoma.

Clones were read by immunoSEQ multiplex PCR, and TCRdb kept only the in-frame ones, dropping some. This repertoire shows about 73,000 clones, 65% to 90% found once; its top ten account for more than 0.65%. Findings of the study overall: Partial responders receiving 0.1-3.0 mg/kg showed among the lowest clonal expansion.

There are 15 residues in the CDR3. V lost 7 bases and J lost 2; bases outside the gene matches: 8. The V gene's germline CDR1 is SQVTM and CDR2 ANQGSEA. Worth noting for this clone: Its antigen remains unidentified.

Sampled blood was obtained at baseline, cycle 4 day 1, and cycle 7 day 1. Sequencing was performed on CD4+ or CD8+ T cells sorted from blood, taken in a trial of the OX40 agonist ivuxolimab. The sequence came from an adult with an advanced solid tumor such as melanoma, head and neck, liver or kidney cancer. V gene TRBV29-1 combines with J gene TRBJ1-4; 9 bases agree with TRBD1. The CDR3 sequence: CSGAEGTGTNEKLFF. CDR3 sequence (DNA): TGCAGCGGGGCCGAGGGGACAGGGACTAATGAAAAACTGTTTTTT.